This TCR beta chain was sequenced for a study of vaccination effects on CD4 cells after COVID-19. Looking at the study overall: Sequencing followed a ViraFEST assay step that expanded antigen-specific CD4+ T cells with viral peptide pools. Participants were vaccinated with two doses of either the BNT162b2 or mRNA-1273 vaccine.

This table comes from immunoSEQ multiplex PCR, and its TCRdb copy is limited to in-frame clones, with some not included. The table lists over 45,000 clones, 65% to 80% of them singletons. In the case of this clone: Its specificity is not known.

Culture proceeded for approximately 10 days, and CD4+ T cells were then isolated. Recipients of the vaccine had no prior SARS-CoV-2 infection and negative nucleocapsid antibodies. Whole-study findings and limits: Small numbers of convalescent patients limited the study. It also lacked early post-infection timepoints.

CDR1 is SGHRS and CDR2 is YFSETQ in the germline V gene. The CDR3 sequence is 13 residues long. Trimming pared 6 bases from V and 3 bases from J, leaving 12 bases between. The source of this sequence is a human donor who received a COVID-19 vaccine. The chain uses TRBV5-1 and TRBJ1-2; D call uncertain. This specimen consisted of CD4+ T cells from PBMCs cultured without peptide, obtained before COVID-19 vaccination. CDR3 sequence reads: CASTPAGDYGYTF. For the CDR3, the DNA is TGCGCCAGCACCCCCGCCGGGGACTATGGCTACACCTTC.